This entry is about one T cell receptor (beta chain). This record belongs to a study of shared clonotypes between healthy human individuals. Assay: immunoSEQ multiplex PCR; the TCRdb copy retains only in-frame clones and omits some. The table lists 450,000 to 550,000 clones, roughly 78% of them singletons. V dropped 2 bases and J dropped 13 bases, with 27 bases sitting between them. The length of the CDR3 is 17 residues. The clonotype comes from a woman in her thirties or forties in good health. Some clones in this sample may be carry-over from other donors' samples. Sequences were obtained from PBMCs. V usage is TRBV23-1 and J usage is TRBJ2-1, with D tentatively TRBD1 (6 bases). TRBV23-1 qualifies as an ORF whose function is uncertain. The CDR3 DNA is TGCGCCAGCAGTCAAAGGGTCACAGGGCTTCGGCGCATTTGTCAGTTCTTC. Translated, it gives CASSQRVTGLRRICQFF.